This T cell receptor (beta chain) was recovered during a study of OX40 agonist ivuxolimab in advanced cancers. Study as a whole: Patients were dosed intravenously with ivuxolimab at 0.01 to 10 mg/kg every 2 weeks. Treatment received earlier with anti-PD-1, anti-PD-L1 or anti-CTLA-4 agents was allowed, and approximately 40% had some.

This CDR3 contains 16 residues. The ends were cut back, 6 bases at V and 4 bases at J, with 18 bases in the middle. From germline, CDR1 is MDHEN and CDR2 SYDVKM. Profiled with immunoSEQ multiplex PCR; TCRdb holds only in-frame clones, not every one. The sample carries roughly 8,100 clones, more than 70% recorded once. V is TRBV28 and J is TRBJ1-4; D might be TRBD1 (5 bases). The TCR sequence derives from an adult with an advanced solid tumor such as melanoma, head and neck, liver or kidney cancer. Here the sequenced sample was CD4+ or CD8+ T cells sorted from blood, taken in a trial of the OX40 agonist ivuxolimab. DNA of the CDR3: TGTGCCAGCAGCTTGTTTCGAGGGGCCAATAATGAAAAACTGTTTTTT. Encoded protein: CASSLFRGANNEKLFF.